This T cell receptor (beta chain) originates from a study of T cell repertoires in aging, cancer and after chemotherapy (dated by TCRdb to about 2019). At the level of the whole study: The donors fell into six age groups ranging from 30 or younger to 70 or older, and each group had at least three individuals. The full dataset contained about 10 million TCR reads. The study profiled peripheral blood TCR beta repertoires from healthy donors and cancer patients to examine immunoaging and T cell reconstitution after chemotherapy. In the solid tumor group, paired pre- and post-chemotherapy samples were obtained from brain tumor (glioblastoma) patients receiving temozolomide-based therapy. Alongside 95 to 100 healthy donors serving as a reference group, the cohort included over 200 cancer patients, of whom some 94 had hematological cancers and fewer than 130 had solid cancers. Broad study findings and their caveats: In both cancer cohorts, the median generation probability rose over the chemotherapy interval, which suggests that the repertoire was reconstituted through rebound thymic output. According to the authors, the repertoire data do not allow conclusions to be drawn about immunological memory after chemotherapy. In healthy donors, the drop in TCR diversity with age came mainly from a loss of richness, whereas in cancer patients a loss of evenness also played a part. Significantly lower blood TCR diversity and higher clonality were observed in untreated patients with hematological or solid cancers than in age-matched healthy donors.

Reading from cysteine to phenylalanine, the CDR3 counts 12 amino acids. The entry retains the CDR3 DNA only, 36 bases that are in frame from base 1. Trimming takes 5 bases from V and 2 bases from J, and the germline ends sit 5 bases apart. CDR1 and CDR2, per the germline V gene, are SGHAT and FQNNGV. Rearranged TRB sequences spanning V, D and J segments were amplified in a multiplex touch-down PCR with a mixed TRB-A/B primer pool. Illumina adapters and sample indices were attached to the amplicons through two consecutive PCR reactions run with Phusion HS II polymerase. The amplicons were purified from gel with the NucleoSpin Gel and PCR Clean-up kit and then assessed with Qubit and an Agilent 2100 Bioanalyzer. Sequencing of libraries was carried out on an Illumina MiSeq in 600-cycle, single-indexed, paired-end runs. The paper's data handling went like this. MiXCR versions 2.12 and 3.0.5 were used to process TRB sequences. Each unique CDR3 nucleotide sequence was treated as one clone, and only productive sequences with two or more reads were kept. Shannon diversity, evenness, clonality (one minus evenness), and alpha-parameterized diversity profiles from alpha 0 to 5 were included as repertoire metrics. Generation probabilities of clones in paired pre- and post-chemotherapy samples were computed with the IGoR algorithm. TCRdb reworked the public reads: Q25 trimming with fastp, MiXCR clone assembly, productive beta chains retained. Every distinct CDR3 protein forms one entry, paired with its most common genes and DNA. The V and J calls and clone size are TCRdb's, not the authors'. Present in this sample are 750 to 1,000 distinct CDR3 sequences, 25% to 35% of which were seen just once. Around three fifths of the sample belongs to the ten largest clones.

As to this clonotype: Its cognate antigen has yet to be identified. Base qualities are missing; no much larger clone stands one base away.

Genomic DNA extracted from peripheral blood, rather than sorted cells or RNA, was used as the source for amplification of TCR beta rearrangements. The sample consisted of blood. The clonotype comes from a human donor with a solid tumor. The sequence joins TRBV11-2 to TRBJ2-3, with the D gene not confidently named. The CDR3 amino acid sequence is: CASSPNTDTQYF. At the DNA level, the sequence is TGTGCCAGCAGCCCGAACACAGATACGCAGTATTTT. With the rest looked up from the reference TRBV11-2 and TRBJ2-3 genes rather than sequenced, the full variable domain is EAGVAQSPRYKIIEKRQSVAFWCNPISGHATLYWYQQILGQGPKLLIQFQNNGVVDDSQLPKDRFSAERLKGVDSTLKIQPAKLEDSAVYLCASSPNTDTQYFGPGTRLTVL.